This record covers a single T cell receptor (beta chain). The antigen remains unidentified. The V end was cut by 5 bases, the J end by 6 bases, with 13 bases between. The CDR3 extends over 13 amino acids. Adaptor-ligated barcode primers were used to amplify TRBV12-4/TRBJ1-2 clonotypes. Each CDR3 protein gets one entry after TCRdb re-called the multiplex PCR reads with MiXCR. The data contain a few hundred distinct CDR3 sequences, 10% to 13% of them singletons. Regarding the study as a whole: Tumor memory CD4+ T cell TCR gene usage clustered with blood and lymph node memory CD4+ cells and lymph node naive CD4+ cells. Under 2.4% of tumor Treg sequences matched blood Tregs or memory cells.

This chain connects TRBV12-3 or TRBV12-4 to TRBJ1-2; no clear D gene. The specimen was naive CD4+ T cells sorted from blood. Subset reported: naive CD4+ T cells, CD4+CD45RA+CD25-. The clonotype originates from a female donor with breast cancer. CDR3 region: CASSIEANNGYTF. The CDR3, as DNA: TGTGCCAGCAGTATCGAGGCAAATAATGGCTACACCTTC.